This T cell receptor beta chain was sequenced in a study of T cell responses to AZD1222 COVID-19 vaccine listed by TCRdb under 2021. Regarding the study in general: A total of 233 trial participants underwent TCR sequencing, of whom about 210 had received two doses of AZD1222 and approximately 25 had received two doses of the MenACWY control vaccine. Trial participants were enrolled into age subgroups of 18-55, 56-69 and 70-plus years, which contained 148, 28 and 57 TCR-sequenced participants, respectively.

To note about this clone: Its antigen is still unknown. The sample holds no much larger clone one base away, and base qualities are not on file.

The CDR3 regions of human TCRbeta chains were analyzed by immunosequencing. Turning to the authors' computational methods: TCRs in the repertoires were compared against a reference library of SARS-CoV-2-specific TCRs that had been generated with the MIRA antigen-specificity platform. Breadth meant the fraction of unique TCRs that were SARS-CoV-2-associated, whereas depth meant the fraction of total T cells that were SARS-CoV-2-associated. Each spike-specific TCR was assigned to its reactive spike region and to a CD4 or CD8 class using the MIRA data. Log10-transformed breadth and depth values were compared by one-way ANOVA with Sidak's multiple comparisons tests. What TCRdb holds here is the immuneACCESS table cut down to in-frame rearrangements. Part of the clones is not present; checked against another copy, under half of the missing clones reflect an unresolved V gene, and the others are unexplained. V, J and clone size are taken as reported in that table, and D and trimming were inferred from the DNA itself. This sample gives around 66,000 clones in total; approximately 79% of them show up just once. Approximately 23% of the sample is taken by the ten largest.

The time point label, read with the paper, signifies: baseline before first vaccination. Sample treatment or condition, as interpreted from the label and publication: meningococcal conjugate vaccine given as trial control. Vaccinee samples came from UK trials COV001 and COV002, including a single-blind randomized controlled phase 2/3 trial of AZD1222 (ChAdOx1 nCoV-19) in healthy adults. Trial participant PBMC samples were collected at day 0 and day 28 after the second dose for TCRbeta chain sequencing. On the study overall, not on this receptor specifically: The 56-69-year group was small, and its depth increase did not reach significance, likely because of low power. Vaccine-associated CD4 TCRs spanned the whole spike protein, with dominant responses in regions 160-218 and 743-854. Because no samples from the day 14 peak response were available, repertoires could be characterized only after the peak T cell response. Reportedly, almost half of the unique spike-specific TCRs recognized epitopes lying outside the regions that are mutated in the B.1.351 and B.1.1.7 variants. Participants were mostly white British and included more females than males, and it was suggested by the authors that clonal diversity may have been underestimated. Spike-specific TCR breadth and depth rose significantly after two AZD1222 doses compared with day 0 and with MenACWY recipients. Conclusions about previously exposed vaccinees were limited because only six AZD1222 recipients were SARS-CoV-2 seropositive at baseline.

For CDR1 and CDR2, the germline V gene lists SGHNT and YENEEA. The V end loses 8 bases and the J end loses 5 bases, and a stretch of 19 bases separates them. The CDR3 contains 16 residues, cysteine and phenylalanine counted. The entry retains the CDR3 DNA only, 48 bases that are in frame from base 1. Recombination joined TRBV11-3 with TRBJ1-6; the D gene cannot be resolved reliably. The receptor comes from an adult in good health. The starting material was peripheral blood, obtained on day 0 of MenACWY control vaccination. The CDR3 here reads CASPPPRAPNNSPLHF. The sequence in DNA is TGTGCCAGCCCTCCCCCGAGGGCCCCGAATAATTCACCCCTCCACTTT.